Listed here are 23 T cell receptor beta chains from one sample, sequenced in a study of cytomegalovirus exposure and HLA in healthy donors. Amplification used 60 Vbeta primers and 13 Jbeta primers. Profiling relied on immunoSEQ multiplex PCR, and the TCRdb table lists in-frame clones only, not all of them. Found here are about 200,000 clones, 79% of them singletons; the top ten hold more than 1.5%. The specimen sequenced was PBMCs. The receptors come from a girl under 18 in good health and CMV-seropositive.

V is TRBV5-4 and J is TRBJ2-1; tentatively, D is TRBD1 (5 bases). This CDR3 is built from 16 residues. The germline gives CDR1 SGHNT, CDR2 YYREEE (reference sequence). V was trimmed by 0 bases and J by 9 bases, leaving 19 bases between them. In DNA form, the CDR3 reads TGTGCCAGCAGCTTGGTGTCGACAGTCGAAGGTTCTGAGCAGTTCTTC. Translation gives CASSLVSTVEGSEQFF.

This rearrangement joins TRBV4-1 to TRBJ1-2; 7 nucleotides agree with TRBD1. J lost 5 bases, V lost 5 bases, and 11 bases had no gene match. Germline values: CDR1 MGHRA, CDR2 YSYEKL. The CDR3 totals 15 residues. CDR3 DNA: TGCGCCAGCAGCTACGCCGGGACAGACCTTTATGGCTACACCTTC. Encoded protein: CASSYAGTDLYGYTF.

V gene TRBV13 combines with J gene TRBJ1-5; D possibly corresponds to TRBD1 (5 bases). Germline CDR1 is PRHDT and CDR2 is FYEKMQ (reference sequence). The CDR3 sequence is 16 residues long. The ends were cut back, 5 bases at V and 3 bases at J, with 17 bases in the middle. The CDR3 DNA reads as TGTGCCAGCAGCCGGGGGGGGGACGCTCTCAATCAGCCCCAGCATTTT. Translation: CASSRGGDALNQPQHF.

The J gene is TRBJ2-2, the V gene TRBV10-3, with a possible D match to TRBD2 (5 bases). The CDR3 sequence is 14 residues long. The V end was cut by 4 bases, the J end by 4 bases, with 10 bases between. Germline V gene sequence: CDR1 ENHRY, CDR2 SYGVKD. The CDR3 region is CAISVSEATGELFF. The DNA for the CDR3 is TGTGCCATCAGTGTGTCGGAGGCCACCGGGGAGCTGTTTTTT.

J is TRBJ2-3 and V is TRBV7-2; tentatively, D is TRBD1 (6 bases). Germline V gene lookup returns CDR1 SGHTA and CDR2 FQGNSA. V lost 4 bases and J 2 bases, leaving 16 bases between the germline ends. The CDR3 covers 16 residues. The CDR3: CASSYRPGGYTDTQYF. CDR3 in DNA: TGTGCCAGCAGCTACAGGCCTGGGGGCTACACAGATACGCAGTATTTT.

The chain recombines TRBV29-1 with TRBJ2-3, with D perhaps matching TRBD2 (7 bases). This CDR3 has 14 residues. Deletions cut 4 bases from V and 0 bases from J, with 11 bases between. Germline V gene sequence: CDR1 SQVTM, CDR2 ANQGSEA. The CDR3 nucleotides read TGCAGCGTTGCAGGCGGGGGCAGCACAGATACGCAGTATTTT. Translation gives CSVAGGGSTDTQYF.

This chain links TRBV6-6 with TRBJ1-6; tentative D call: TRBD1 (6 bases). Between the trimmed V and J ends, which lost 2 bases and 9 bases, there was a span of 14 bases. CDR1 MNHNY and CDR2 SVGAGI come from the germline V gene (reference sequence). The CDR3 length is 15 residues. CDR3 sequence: CASSYTDGQTSPLHF. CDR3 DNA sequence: TGTGCCAGCAGTTACACCGATGGACAGACTTCACCCCTCCACTTT.

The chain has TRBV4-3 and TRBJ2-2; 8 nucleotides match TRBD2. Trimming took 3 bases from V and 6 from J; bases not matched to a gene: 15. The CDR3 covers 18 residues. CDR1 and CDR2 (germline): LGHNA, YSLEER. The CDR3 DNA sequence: TGCGCCAGCAGCCAGGAAGTCGGGGGGGCTTTTCAGGCCGGGGAGCTGTTTTTT. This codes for CASSQEVGGAFQAGELFF.

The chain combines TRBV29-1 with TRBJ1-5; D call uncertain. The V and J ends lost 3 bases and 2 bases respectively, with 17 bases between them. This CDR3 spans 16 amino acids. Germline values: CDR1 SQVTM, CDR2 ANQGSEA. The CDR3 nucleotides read TGCAGCGTTGATGCCCCGCACCGGGATGGCAATCAGCCCCAGCATTTT. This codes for CSVDAPHRDGNQPQHF.

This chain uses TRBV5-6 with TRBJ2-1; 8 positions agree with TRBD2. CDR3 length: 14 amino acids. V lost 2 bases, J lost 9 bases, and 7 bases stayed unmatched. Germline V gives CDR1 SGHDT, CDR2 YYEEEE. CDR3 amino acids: CASSFRGGQGEQFF. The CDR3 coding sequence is TGTGCCAGCAGCTTTCGGGGGGGCCAGGGTGAGCAGTTCTTC.

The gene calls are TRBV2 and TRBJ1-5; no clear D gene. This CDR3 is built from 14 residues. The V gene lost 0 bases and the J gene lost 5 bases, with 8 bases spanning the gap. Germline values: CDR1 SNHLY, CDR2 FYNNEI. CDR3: CASSEALRDQPQHF. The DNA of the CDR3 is TGTGCCAGCAGTGAAGCGCTACGGGATCAGCCCCAGCATTTT.

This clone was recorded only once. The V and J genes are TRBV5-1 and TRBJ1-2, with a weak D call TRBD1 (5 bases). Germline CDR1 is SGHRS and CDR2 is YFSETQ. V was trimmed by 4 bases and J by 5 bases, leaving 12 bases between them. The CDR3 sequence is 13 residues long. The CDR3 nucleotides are TGCGCCAGCAGCGGAACAGGTGTTTATGGCTACACCTTC. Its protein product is CASSGTGVYGYTF.

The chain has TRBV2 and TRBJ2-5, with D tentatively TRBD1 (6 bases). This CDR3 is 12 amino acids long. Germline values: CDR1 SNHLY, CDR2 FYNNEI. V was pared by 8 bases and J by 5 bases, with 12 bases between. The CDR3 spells CASGQGPETQYF. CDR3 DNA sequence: TGTGCCAGCGGGCAGGGGCCGGAGACCCAGTACTTC.

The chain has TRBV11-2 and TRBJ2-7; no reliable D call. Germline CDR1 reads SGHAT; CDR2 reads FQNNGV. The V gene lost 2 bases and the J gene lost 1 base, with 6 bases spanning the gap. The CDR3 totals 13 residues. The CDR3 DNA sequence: TGTGCCAGCAGCTTAACACAGTCCTACGAGCAGTACTTC. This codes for CASSLTQSYEQYF.

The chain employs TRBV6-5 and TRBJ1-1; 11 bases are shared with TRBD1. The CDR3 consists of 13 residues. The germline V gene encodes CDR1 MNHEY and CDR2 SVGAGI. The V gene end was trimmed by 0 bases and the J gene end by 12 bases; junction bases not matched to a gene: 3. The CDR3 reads CASSYSGQGATFF. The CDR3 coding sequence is TGTGCCAGCAGTTACTCCGGACAGGGGGCAACTTTCTTT.

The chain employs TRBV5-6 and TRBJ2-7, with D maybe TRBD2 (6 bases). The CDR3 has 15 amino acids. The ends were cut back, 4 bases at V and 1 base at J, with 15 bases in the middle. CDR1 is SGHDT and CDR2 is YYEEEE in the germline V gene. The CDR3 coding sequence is TGTGCCAGCAGCCAGGCGGGACCCCGATCCTACGAGCAGTACTTC. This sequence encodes CASSQAGPRSYEQYF.

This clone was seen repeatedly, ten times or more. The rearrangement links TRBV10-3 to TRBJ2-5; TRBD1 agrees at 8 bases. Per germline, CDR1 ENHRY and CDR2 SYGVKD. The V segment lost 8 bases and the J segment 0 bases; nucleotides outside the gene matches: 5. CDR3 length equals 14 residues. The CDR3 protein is CAIWTGIYQETQYF. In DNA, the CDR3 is TGTGCCATCTGGACAGGGATTTACCAAGAGACCCAGTACTTC.

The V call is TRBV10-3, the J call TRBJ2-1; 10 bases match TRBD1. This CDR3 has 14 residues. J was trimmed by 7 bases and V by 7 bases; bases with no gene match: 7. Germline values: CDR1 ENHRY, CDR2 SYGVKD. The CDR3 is CAITRQGAGNEQFF. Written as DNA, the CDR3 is TGTGCCATCACCAGACAGGGGGCGGGAAATGAGCAGTTCTTC.

CDR3 bases: TGTGCCAGTAGTAATAGGGGCACTGAAGCTTTCTTT. Translated, it gives CASSNRGTEAFF. V and J are TRBV19 and TRBJ1-1; D possibly corresponds to TRBD1 (5 bases). This CDR3 has 12 amino acids. Germline V CDR1 and CDR2: LNHDA, SQIVND (reference sequence). V was clipped by 4 bases and J by 4 bases, with 7 bases between them.

CDR3 in amino acids: CASSRGSYNEQFF. As DNA, the CDR3 is TGTGCCAGCAGCAGGGGCTCCTACAATGAGCAGTTCTTC. The rearrangement uses TRBV11-2 and TRBJ2-1; D is possibly TRBD1 (5 bases). Looked up from germline, CDR1 is SGHAT and CDR2 is FQNNGV. Between the trimmed V and J ends, which lost 5 bases and 0 bases, there was a span of 5 bases. There are 13 residues in the CDR3.

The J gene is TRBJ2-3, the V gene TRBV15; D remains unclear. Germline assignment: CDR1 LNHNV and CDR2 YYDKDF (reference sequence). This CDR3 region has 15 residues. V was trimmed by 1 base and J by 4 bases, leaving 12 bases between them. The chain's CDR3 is CATSRGLLGADTQYF. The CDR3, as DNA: TGTGCCACCAGCAGAGGGCTTCTGGGCGCAGATACGCAGTATTTT.

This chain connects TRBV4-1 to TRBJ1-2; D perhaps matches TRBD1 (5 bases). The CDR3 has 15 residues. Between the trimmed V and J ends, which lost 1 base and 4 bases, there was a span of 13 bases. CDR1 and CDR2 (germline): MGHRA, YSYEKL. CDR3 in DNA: TGCGCCAGCAGCCAAGTAGGCGGGGGTTCCTATGGCTACACCTTC. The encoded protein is CASSQVGGGSYGYTF.

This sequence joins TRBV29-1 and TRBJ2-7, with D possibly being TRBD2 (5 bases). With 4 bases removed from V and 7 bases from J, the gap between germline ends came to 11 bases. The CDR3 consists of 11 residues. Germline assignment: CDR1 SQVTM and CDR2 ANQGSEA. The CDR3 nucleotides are TGCAGCGTTGCAGTTCGCGGGGAGCAGTACTTC. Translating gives CSVAVRGEQYF.